Presented here are 5 T cell receptor beta chains from one specimen sequenced in a study of T cell repertoires in aging, cancer and after chemotherapy. The template was genomic DNA from peripheral blood, not RNA. Multiplex touch-down PCR with TRB-A/B primers amplified rearranged V-D-J TRB sequences. TCRdb reprocessed the multiplex PCR reads with MiXCR, giving one entry per CDR3 protein. Found here are about 8,600 distinct CDR3 sequences, 20% to 30% of them singletons; the top ten hold roughly 2.7%. What was sequenced was blood. These receptors all stem from a human donor with a blood cancer.

Within the sample, this clonotype is medium-sized. The rearrangement links TRBV6-5 to TRBJ2-1; D perhaps matches TRBD2 (6 bases). The CDR3 extends over 15 amino acids. The germline V gene encodes CDR1 MNHEY and CDR2 SVGAGI. V was shortened by 6 bases and J by 8 bases, with 20 bases between the two germline ends. CDR3 protein: CASSQRLDEGHEQFF. The CDR3 bases are TGTGCCAGCAGCCAACGACTAGACGAAGGGCATGAGCAGTTCTTC.

Only a few counts were recorded for this clonotype. The chain carries TRBV7-9 and TRBJ1-2, with 9 bases lining up with TRBD1. Germline V gives CDR1 SEHNR, CDR2 FQNEAQ (reference sequence). V was clipped by 5 bases and J by 8 bases; unmatched bases: 9. This CDR3 region has 14 residues. The CDR3 coding sequence is TGTGCCAGCAGCCCGGGACAGGGAGTAGGAGGCTACACCTTC. As protein: CASSPGQGVGGYTF.

This clonotype is categorized as medium-sized. This chain joins TRBV5-4 and TRBJ2-5; 8 bases agree with TRBD1. CDR3 length: 16 amino acids. CDR1 and CDR2 from the germline V gene are SGHNT and YYREEE (reference sequence). With 1 base clipped from V and 2 bases from J, the junction kept 7 bases outside the gene matches. The CDR3 DNA reads as TGTGCCAGCAGCTTGAGCCAGGGGGCATGGCAAGAGACCCAGTACTTC. Its protein product is CASSLSQGAWQETQYF.

V gene TRBV5-1 combines with J gene TRBJ1-4; the match to TRBD1 covers 8 bases. The CDR3 contains 14 residues. The ends lost 2 bases at V and 10 bases at J; junction bases unmatched: 7. The germline CDR1 and CDR2 sequences are SGHRS and YFSETQ. CDR3 region: CASSLGQGEGKLFF. CDR3 sequence (DNA): TGCGCCAGCAGCTTAGGACAGGGAGAGGGAAAACTGTTTTTT.

This clonotype has a handful of counts. The V gene is TRBV7-6, the J gene TRBJ1-4; D remains ambiguous. V lost 1 base and J 8 bases, leaving 14 bases between the germline ends. The CDR3 extends over 15 amino acids. CDR1 and CDR2 from the germline V gene are SGHVS and FNYEAQ. DNA for the CDR3: TGTGCCAGCAGCTTAGGGGGAGGTGCAGGCGAAAAACTGTTTTTT. Residues: CASSLGGGAGEKLFF.